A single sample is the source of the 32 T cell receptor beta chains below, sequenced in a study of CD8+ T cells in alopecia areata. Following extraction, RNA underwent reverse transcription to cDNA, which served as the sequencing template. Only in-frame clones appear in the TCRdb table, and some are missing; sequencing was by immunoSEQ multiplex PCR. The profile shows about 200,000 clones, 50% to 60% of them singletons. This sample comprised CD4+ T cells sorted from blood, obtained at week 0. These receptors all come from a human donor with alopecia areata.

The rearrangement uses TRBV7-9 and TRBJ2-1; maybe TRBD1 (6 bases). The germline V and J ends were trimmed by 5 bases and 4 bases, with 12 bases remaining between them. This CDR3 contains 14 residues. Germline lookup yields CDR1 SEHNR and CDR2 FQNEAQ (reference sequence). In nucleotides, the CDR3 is TGTGCCAGCAGCGCAGCGACAGGTTACAATGAGCAGTTCTTC. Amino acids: CASSAATGYNEQFF. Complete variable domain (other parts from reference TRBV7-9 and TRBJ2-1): DTGVSQNPRHKITKRGQNVTFRCDPISEHNRLYWYRQTLGQGPEFLTYFQNEAQLEKSRLLSDRFSAERPKGSFSTLEIQRTEQGDSAMYLCASSAATGYNEQFFGPGTRLTVL.

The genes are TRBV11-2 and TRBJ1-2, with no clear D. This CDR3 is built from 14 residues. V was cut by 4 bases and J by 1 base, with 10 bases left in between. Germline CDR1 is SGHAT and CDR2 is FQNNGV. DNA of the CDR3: TGTGCCAGCAGCTCCCTCCGCCGTAACTATGGCTACACCTTC. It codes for CASSSLRRNYGYTF.

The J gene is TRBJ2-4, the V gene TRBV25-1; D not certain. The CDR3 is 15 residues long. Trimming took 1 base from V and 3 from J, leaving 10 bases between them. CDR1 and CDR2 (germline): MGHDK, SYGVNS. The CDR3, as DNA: TGTGCCAGCAGTGAATCCTTAGATGTCAAAAACATTCAGTACTTC. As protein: CASSESLDVKNIQYF.

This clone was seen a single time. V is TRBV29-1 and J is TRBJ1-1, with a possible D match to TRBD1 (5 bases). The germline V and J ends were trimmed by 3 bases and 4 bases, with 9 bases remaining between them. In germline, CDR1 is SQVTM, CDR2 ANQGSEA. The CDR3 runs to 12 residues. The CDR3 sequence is CSVDGQGTEAFF. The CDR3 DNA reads TGCAGCGTTGACGGGCAGGGCACTGAAGCTTTCTTT.

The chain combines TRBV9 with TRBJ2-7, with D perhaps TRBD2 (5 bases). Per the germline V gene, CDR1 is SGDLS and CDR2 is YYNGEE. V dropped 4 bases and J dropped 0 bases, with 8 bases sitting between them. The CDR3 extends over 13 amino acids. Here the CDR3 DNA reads TGTGCCAGCAGCCTAGCAAACTCCTACGAGCAGTACTTC. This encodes CASSLANSYEQYF.

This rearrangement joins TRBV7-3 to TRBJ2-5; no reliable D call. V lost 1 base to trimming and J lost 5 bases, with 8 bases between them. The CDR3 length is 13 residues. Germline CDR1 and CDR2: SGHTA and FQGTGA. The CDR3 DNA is TGTGCCAGCAGCTTAATGCGAGAGGAGACCCAGTACTTC. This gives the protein CASSLMREETQYF.

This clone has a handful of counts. CDR3 protein: CAWKSGRSSYEQYF. The CDR3 DNA reads as TGTGCCTGGAAGAGCGGGAGGAGCTCCTACGAGCAGTACTTC. This chain uses TRBV30 with TRBJ2-7, with TRBD2 identical over 9 bases. V dropped 4 bases and J dropped 0; count of bases not matched to a gene: 4. CDR1 is GTSNPN, CDR2 SVGIG, per germline (reference sequence). This CDR3 region has 14 residues.

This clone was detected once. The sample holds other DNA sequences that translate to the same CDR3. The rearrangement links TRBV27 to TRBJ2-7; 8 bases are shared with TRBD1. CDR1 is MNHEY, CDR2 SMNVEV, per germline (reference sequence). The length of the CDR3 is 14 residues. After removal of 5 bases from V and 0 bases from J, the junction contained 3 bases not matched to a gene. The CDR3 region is CASSRTGSSYEQYF. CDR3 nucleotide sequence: TGTGCCAGCAGTCGGACAGGGAGCTCCTACGAGCAGTACTTC.

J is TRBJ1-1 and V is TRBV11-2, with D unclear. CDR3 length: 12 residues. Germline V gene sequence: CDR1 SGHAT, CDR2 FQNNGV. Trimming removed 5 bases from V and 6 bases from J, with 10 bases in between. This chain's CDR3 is CASSRTGAEAFF. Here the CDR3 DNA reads TGTGCCAGCAGCCGAACCGGGGCTGAAGCTTTCTTT.

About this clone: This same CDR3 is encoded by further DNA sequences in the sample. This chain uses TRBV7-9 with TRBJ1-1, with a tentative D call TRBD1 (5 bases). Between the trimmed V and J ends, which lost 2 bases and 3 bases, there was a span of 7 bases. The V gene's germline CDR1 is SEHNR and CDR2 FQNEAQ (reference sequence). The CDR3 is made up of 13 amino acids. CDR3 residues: CASSLQGYTEAFF. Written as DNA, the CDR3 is TGTGCCAGCAGCTTACAGGGCTACACTGAAGCTTTCTTT.

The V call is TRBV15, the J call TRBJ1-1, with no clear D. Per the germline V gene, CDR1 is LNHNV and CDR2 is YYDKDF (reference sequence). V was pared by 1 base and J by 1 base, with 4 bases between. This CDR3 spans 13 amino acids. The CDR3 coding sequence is TGTGCCACCAGCAGAGGGGGGAACACTGAAGCTTTCTTT. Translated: CATSRGGNTEAFF.

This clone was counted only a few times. The CDR3 region has the DNA TGTGCCAGCAGCTTGGATAGCGGGAGGCAGAATGAGCAGTTCTTC. It encodes CASSLDSGRQNEQFF. The chain employs TRBV11-2 and TRBJ2-1, with 10 bases matching TRBD2. Per germline, CDR1 SGHAT and CDR2 FQNNGV. This CDR3 has 15 amino acids. The junction had 6 bases not matched to a gene; V was cut back by 3 bases and J by 7 bases.

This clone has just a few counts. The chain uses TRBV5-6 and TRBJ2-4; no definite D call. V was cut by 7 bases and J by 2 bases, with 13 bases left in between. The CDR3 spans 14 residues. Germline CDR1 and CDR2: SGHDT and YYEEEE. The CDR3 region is CASGRPETKNIQYF. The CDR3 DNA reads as TGTGCCAGCGGGCGTCCGGAAACCAAAAACATTCAGTACTTC. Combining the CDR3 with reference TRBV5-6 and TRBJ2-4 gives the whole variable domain DAGVTQSPTHLIKTRGQQVTLRCSPKSGHDTVSWYQQALGQGPQFIFQYYEEEERQRGNFPDRFSGHQFPNYSSELNVNALLLGDSALYLCASGRPETKNIQYFGAGTRLSVL.

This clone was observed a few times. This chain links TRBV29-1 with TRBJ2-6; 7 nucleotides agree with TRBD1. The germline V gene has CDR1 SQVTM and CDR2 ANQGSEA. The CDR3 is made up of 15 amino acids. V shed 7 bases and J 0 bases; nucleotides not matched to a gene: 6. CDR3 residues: CSAPDRYSGANVLTF. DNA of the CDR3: TGCAGCGCTCCGGACAGGTACTCTGGGGCCAACGTCCTGACTTTC.

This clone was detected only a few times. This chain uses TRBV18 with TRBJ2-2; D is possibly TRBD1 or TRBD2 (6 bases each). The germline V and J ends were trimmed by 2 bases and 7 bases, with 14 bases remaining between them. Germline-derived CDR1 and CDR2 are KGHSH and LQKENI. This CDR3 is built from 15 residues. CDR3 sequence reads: CASSPYTGGLGELFF. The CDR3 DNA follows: TGTGCCAGCTCACCATATACCGGGGGCCTCGGGGAGCTGTTTTTT.

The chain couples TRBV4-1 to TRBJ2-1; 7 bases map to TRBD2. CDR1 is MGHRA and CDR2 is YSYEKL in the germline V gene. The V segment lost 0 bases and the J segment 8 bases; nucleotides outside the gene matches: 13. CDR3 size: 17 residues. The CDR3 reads CASSQDPAGAPRDEQFF. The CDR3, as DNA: TGCGCCAGCAGCCAAGATCCGGCGGGAGCCCCAAGGGATGAGCAGTTCTTC.

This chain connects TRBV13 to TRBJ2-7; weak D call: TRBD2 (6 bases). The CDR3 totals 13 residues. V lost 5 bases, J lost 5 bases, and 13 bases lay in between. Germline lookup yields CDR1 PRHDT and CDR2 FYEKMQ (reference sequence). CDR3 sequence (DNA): TGTGCCAGCAGCGAGACTAGTTCCCACGAGCAGTACTTC. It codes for CASSETSSHEQYF.

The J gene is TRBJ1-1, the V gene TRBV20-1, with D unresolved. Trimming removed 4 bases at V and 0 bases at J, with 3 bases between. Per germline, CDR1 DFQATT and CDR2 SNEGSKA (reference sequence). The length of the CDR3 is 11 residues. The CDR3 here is CSAMMNTEAFF. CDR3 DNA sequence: TGCAGTGCTATGATGAACACTGAAGCTTTCTTT.

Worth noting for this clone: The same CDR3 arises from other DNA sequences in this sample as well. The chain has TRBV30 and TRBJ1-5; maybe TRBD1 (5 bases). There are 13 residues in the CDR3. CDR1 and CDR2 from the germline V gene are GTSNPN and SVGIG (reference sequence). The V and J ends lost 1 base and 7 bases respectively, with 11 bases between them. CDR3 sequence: CAWSGTGGQPQHF. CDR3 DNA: TGTGCCTGGAGTGGGACGGGGGGACAGCCCCAGCATTTT.

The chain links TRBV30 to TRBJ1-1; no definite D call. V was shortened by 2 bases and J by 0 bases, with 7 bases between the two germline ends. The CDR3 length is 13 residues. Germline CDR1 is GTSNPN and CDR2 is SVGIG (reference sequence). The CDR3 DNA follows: TGTGCCTGGAGTCCTCACATGAACACTGAAGCTTTCTTT. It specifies CAWSPHMNTEAFF.

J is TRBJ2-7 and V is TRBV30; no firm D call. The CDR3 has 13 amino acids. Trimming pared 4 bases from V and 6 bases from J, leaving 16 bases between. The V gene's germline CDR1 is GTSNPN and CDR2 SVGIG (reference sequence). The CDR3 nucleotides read TGTGCCTGGAACGGGCTAGTAGGCGGCGAGCAGTACTTC. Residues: CAWNGLVGGEQYF. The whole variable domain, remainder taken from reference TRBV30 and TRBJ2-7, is SQTIHQWPATLVQPVGSPLSLECTVEGTSNPNLYWYRQAAGRGLQLLFYSVGIGQISSEVPQNLSASRPQDRQFILSSKKLLLSDSGFYLCAWNGLVGGEQYFGPGTRLTVT.

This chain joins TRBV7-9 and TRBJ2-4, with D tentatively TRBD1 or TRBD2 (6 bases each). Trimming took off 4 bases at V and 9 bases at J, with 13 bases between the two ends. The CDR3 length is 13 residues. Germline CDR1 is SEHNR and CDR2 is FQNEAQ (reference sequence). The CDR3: CASSSQGAGIQYF. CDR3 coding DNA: TGTGCCAGCAGCTCACAGGGAGCGGGCATTCAGTACTTC.

CDR3 amino acids: CASSLNSFNSEKLFF. CDR3 sequence (DNA): TGTGCCAGCAGCCTAAACTCGTTTAATAGTGAAAAACTGTTTTTT. V is TRBV2 and J is TRBJ1-4, with D hard to call. V was clipped by 6 bases and J by 7 bases, with 18 bases between them. Germline CDR1 is SNHLY and CDR2 is FYNNEI. The CDR3 runs to 15 residues.

The CDR3 reads CASSLVKARTDTQYF. The DNA of the CDR3 is TGTGCCAGCAGCTTAGTCAAGGCGAGGACAGATACGCAGTATTTT. The V and J genes are TRBV7-9 and TRBJ2-3; D unresolved. The germline V gene has CDR1 SEHNR and CDR2 FQNEAQ (reference sequence). This CDR3 contains 15 residues. V lost 1 base and J lost 3, with 11 bases in between. Variable domain in full (rest from reference TRBV7-9 and TRBJ2-3): DTGVSQNPRHKITKRGQNVTFRCDPISEHNRLYWYRQTLGQGPEFLTYFQNEAQLEKSRLLSDRFSAERPKGSFSTLEIQRTEQGDSAMYLCASSLVKARTDTQYFGPGTRLTVL.

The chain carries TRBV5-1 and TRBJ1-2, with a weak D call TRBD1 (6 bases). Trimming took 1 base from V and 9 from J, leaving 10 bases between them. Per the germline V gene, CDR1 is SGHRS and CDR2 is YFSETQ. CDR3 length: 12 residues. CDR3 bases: TGCGCCAGCAGCTTGTCAACAGGGAGCTACACCTTC. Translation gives CASSLSTGSYTF.

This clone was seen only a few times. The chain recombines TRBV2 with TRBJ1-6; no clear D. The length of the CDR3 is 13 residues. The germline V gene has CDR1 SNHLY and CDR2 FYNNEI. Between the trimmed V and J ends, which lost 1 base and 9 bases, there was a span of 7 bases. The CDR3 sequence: CASSEEFTSPLHF. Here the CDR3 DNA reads TGTGCCAGCAGTGAAGAATTTACTTCACCCCTCCACTTT.

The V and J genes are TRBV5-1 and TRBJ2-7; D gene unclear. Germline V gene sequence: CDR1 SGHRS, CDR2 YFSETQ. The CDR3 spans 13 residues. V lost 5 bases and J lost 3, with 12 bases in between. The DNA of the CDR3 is TGCGCCAGCAGACGAGATGACGGCTACGAGCAGTACTTC. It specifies CASRRDDGYEQYF. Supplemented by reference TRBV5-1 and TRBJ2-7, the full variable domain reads KAGVTQTPRYLIKTRGQQVTLSCSPISGHRSVSWYQQTPGQGLQFLFEYFSETQRNKGNFPGRFSGRQFSNSRSEMNVSTLELGDSALYLCASRRDDGYEQYFGPGTRLTVT.

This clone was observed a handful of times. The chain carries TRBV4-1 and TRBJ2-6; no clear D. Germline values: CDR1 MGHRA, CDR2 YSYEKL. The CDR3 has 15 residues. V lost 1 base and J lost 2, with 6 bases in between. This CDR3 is CASSQARTGANVLTF. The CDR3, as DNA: TGCGCCAGCAGCCAAGCCAGGACTGGGGCCAACGTCCTGACTTTC.

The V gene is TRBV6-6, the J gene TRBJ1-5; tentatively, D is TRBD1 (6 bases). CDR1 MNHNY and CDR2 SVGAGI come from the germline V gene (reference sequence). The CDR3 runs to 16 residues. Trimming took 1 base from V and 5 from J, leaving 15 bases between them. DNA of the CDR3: TGTGCCAGCAGTTACTGGGGGCGGGGAGGAGATCAGCCCCAGCATTTT. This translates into CASSYWGRGGDQPQHF.

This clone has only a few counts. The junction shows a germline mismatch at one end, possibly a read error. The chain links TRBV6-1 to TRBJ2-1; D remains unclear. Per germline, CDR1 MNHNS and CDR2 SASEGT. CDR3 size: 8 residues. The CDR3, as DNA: TGTGCCAGCAGCACTGGGGTCTTC. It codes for CASSTGVF.

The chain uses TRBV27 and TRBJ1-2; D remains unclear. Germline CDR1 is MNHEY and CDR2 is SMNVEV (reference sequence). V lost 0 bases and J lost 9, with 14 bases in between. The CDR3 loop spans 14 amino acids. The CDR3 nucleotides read TGTGCCAGCAGTTTATCCTACCAGATGTTGAGCTACACCTTC. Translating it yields CASSLSYQMLSYTF.

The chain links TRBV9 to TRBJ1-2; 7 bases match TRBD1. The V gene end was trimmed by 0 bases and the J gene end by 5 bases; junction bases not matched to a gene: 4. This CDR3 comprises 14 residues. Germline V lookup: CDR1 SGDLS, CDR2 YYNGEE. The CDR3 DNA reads TGTGCCAGCAGCGTAGGACAGGGCTTGTATGGCTACACCTTC. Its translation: CASSVGQGLYGYTF.